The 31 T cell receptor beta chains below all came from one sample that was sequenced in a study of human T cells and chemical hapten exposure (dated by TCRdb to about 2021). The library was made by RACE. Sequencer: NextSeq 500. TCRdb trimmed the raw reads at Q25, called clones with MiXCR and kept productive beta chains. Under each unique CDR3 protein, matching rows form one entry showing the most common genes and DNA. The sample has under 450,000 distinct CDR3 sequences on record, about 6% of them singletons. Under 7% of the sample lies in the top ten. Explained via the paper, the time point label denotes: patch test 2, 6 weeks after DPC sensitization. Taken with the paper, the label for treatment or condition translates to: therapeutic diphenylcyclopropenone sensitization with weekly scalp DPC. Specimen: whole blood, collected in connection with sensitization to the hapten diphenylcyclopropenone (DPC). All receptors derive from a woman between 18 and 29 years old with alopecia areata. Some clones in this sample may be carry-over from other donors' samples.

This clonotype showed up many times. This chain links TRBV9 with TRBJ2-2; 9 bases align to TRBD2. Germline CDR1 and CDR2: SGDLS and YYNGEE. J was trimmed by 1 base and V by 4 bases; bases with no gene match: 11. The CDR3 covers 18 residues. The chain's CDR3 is CASSPYESSGVNTGELFF. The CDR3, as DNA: TGTGCCAGCAGCCCTTACGAGTCTAGCGGGGTGAACACCGGGGAGCTGTTTTTT.

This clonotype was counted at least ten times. CDR3 DNA sequence: TGCGCCAGCAGTCCTACCAGAACCGCAACTAATGAAAAACTGTTTTTT. Translating gives CASSPTRTATNEKLFF. V and J are TRBV4-1 and TRBJ1-4; no definite D call. V was shortened by 6 bases and J by 0 bases, with 14 bases between the two germline ends. The CDR3 has 16 amino acids. CDR1 is MGHRA, CDR2 YSYEKL, per germline.

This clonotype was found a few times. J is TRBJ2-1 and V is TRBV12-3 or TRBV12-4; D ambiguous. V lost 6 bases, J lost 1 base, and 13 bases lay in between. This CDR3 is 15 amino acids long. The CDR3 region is CASSQRDTSYNEQFF. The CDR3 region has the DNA TGTGCCAGCAGCCAAAGGGATACTTCCTACAATGAGCAGTTCTTC.

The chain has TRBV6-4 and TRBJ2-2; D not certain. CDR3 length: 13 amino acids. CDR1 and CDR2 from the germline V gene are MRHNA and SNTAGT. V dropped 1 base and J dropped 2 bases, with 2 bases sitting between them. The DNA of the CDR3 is TGTGCCAGCAGTGACTTTAACACCGGGGAGCTGTTTTTT. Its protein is CASSDFNTGELFF.

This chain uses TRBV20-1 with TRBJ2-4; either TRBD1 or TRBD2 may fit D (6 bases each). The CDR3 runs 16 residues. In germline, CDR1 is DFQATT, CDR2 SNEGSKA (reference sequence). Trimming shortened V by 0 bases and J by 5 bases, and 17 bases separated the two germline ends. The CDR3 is CSARDWRGTKENIQYF. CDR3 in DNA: TGCAGTGCTAGAGATTGGAGGGGGACCAAAGAAAACATTCAGTACTTC.

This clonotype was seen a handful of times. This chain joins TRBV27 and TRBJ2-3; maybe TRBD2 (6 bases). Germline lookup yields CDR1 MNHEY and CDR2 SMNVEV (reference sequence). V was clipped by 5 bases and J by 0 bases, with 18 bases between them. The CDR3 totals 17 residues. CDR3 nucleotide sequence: TGTGCCAGCAGTCCCCGGGGGAGCAGCACGAGCACAGATACGCAGTATTTT. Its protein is CASSPRGSSTSTDTQYF.

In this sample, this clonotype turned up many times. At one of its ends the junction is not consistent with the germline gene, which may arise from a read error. The CDR3 DNA reads TGTGCTAGCAGCTTAGCCAAACCCTGGGTTGTCACTACAGGGCGGCGCACTGAAGCTTTCTTT. Translated, it gives CASSLAKPWVVTTGRRTEAFF. The chain links TRBV7-7 to TRBJ1-1, with D tentatively TRBD1 (6 bases). CDR1 and CDR2 (germline): SSHAT, FNYEAQ (reference sequence). This CDR3 spans 21 amino acids.

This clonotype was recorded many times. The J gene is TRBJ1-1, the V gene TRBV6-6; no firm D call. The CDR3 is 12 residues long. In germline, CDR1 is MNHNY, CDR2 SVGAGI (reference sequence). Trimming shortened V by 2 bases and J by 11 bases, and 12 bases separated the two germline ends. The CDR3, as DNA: TGTGCCAGCAGTTACCATACCCCGGACGCTTTCTTT. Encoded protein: CASSYHTPDAFF.

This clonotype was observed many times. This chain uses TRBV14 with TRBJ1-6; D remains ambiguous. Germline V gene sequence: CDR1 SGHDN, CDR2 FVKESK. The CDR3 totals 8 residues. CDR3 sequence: CANLALHF. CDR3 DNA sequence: TGTGCTAACTTAGCCCTCCACTTT.

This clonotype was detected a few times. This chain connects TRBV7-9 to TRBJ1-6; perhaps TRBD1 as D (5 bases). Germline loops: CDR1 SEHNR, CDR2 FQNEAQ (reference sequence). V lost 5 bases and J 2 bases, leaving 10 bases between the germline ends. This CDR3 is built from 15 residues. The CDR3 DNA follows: TGTGCCAGCAGCCCCGGGACCACCTATAATTCACCCCTCCACTTT. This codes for CASSPGTTYNSPLHF.

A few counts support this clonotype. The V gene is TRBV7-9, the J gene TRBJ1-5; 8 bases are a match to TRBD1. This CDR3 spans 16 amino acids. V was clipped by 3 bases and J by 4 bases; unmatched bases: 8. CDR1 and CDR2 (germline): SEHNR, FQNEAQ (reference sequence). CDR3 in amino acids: CASSFVVRQGNQPQHF. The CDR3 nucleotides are TGTGCCAGCAGCTTCGTCGTCCGACAGGGGAATCAGCCCCAGCATTTT.

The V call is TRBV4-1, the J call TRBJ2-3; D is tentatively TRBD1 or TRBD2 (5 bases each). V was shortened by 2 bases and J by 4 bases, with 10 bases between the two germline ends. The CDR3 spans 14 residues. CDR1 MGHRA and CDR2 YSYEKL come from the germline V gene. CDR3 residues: CASSQLLGADTQYF. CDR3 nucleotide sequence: TGCGCCAGCAGCCAACTACTGGGGGCAGATACGCAGTATTTT.

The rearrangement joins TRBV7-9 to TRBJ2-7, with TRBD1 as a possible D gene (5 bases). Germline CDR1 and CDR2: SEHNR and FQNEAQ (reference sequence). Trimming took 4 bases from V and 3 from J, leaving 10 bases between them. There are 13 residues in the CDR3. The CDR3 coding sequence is TGTGCCAGCAGCTCACTCGACAGCTACGAGCAGTACTTC. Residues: CASSSLDSYEQYF.

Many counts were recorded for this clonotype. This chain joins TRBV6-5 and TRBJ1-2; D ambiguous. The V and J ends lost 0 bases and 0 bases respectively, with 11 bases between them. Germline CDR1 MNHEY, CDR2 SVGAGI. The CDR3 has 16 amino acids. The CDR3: CASSYSFTEANYGYTF. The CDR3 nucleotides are TGTGCCAGCAGTTACTCGTTCACAGAGGCTAACTATGGCTACACCTTC.

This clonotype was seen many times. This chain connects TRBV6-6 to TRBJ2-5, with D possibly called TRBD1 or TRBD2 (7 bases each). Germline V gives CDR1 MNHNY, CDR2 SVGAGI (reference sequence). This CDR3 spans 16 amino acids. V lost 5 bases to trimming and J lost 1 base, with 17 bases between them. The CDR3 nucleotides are TGTGCCAGCAGTACCCCACAGGGGAGGGGCCAAGAGACCCAGTACTTC. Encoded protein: CASSTPQGRGQETQYF.

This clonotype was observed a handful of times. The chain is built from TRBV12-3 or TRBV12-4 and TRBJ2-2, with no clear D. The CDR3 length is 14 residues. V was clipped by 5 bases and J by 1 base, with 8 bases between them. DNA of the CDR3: TGTGCCAGCAGTCGCAGCCAGAACACCGGGGAGCTGTTTTTT. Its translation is CASSRSQNTGELFF.

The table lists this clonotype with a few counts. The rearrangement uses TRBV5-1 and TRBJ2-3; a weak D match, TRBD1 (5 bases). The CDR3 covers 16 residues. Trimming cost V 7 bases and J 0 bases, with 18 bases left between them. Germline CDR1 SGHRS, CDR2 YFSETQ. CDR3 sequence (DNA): TGCGCCAGCCGAGGCGTCGCCAGGGCTAGCACAGATACGCAGTATTTT. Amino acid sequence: CASRGVARASTDTQYF.

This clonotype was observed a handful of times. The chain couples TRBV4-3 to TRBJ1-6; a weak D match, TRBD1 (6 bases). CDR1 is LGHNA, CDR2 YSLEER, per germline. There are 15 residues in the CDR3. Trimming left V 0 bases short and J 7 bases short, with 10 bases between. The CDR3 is CASSQDTGRNSPLHF. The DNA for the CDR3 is TGCGCCAGCAGCCAAGATACAGGGAGGAATTCACCCCTCCACTTT.

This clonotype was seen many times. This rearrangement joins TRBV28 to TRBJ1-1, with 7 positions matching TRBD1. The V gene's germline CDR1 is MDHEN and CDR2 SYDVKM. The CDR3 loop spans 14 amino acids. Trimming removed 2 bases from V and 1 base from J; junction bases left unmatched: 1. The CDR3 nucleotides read TGTGCCAGCAGTTTACACAGGGGGAACACTGAAGCTTTCTTT. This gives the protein CASSLHRGNTEAFF.

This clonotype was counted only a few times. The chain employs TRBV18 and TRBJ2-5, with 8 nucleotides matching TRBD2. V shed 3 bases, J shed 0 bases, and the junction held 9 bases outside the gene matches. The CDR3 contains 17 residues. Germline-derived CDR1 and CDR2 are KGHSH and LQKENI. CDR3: CASSPFSGAQHQETQYF. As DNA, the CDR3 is TGTGCCAGCTCACCTTTTAGCGGGGCCCAACACCAAGAGACCCAGTACTTC.

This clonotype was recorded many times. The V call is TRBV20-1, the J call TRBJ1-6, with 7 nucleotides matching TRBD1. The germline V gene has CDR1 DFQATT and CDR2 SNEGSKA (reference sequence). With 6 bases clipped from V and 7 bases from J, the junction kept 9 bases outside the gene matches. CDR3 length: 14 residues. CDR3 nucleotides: TGCAGTGCGGGACCCGGGACAGACAATTCACCCCTCCACTTT. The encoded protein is CSAGPGTDNSPLHF.

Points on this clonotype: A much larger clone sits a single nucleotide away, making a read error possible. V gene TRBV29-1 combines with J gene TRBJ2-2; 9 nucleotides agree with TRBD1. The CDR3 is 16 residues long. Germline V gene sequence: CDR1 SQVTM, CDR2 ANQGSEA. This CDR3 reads CSSRAGDRGFTVELFF. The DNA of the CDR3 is TGCAGCTCACGGGCGGGAGACAGGGGGTTCACCGTGGAGCTGTTTTTT.

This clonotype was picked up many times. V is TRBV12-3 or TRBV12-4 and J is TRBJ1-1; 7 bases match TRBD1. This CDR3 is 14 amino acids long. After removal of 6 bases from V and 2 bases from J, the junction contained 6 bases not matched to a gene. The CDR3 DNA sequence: TGTGCCAGCAGAGACAGGGATCATAACACTGAAGCTTTCTTT. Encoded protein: CASRDRDHNTEAFF.

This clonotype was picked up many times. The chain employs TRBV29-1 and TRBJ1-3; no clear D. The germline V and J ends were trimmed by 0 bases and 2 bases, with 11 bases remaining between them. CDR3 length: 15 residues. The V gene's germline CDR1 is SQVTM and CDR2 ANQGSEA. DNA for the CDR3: TGCAGCGTTGAAGACCCCGAGAGTCCTGGAAACACCATATATTTT. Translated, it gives CSVEDPESPGNTIYF.

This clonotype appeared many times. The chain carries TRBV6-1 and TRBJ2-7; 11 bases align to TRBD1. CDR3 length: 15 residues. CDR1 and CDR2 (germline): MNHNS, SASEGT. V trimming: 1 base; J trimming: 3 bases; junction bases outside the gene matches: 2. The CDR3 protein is CASSEGGQGVYEQYF. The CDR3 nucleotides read TGTGCCAGCAGTGAAGGGGGACAGGGGGTCTACGAGCAGTACTTC.

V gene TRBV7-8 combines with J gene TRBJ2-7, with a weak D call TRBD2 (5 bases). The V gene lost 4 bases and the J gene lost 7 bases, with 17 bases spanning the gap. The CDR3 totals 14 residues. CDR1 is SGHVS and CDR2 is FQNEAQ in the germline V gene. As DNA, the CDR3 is TGTGCCAGCAGCTCATCGAGGGTCCCTAGAGAGCAGTACTTC. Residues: CASSSSRVPREQYF.

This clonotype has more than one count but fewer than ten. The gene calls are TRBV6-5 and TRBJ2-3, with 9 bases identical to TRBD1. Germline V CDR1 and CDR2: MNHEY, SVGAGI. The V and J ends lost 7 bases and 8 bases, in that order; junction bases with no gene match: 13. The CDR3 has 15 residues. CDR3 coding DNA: TGTGCCAGCACCCCGGGACAGGGTAGAAGAGGTACGCAGTATTTT. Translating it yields CASTPGQGRRGTQYF.

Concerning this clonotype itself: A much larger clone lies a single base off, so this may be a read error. The chain's CDR3 is CASRETSSYEQYF. As DNA, the CDR3 is TGTGCCAGCAGAGAGACAAGCTCCTACGAGCAGTACTTC. V and J are TRBV6-5 and TRBJ2-7, with D uncertain. V dropped 6 bases and J dropped 0 bases, with 9 bases sitting between them. This CDR3 has 13 amino acids. CDR1 MNHEY and CDR2 SVGAGI come from the germline V gene.

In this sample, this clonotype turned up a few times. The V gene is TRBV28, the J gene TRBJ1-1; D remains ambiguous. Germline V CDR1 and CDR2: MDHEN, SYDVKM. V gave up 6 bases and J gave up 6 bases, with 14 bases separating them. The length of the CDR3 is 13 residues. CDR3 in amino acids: CASRRVPLAEAFF. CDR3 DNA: TGTGCCAGCAGACGGGTGCCGCTCGCTGAAGCTTTCTTT.

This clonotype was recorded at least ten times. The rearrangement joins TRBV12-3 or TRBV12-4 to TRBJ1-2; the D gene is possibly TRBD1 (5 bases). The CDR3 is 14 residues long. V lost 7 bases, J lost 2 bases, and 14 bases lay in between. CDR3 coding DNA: TGTGCCAGCACCCTGACAGATTGGAACTATGGCTACACCTTC. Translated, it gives CASTLTDWNYGYTF.

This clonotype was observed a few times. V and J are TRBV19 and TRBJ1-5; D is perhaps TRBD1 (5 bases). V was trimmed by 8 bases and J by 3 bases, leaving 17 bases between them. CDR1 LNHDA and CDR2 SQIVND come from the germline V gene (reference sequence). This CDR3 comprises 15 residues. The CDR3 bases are TGTGCCAGTGCCTCAGGGACGGGGCTCAATCAGCCCCAGCATTTT. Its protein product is CASASGTGLNQPQHF.